This T cell receptor beta chain was identified in a study of cytomegalovirus exposure and HLA in healthy donors. Study overall: Earlier, some 180 million T cells were analyzed, and approximately 110 million unique TCR beta sequences were found among them.

A multiplex PCR was run with 60 Vbeta primers and 13 Jbeta primers. The method was immunoSEQ multiplex PCR; TCRdb's version includes in-frame clones alone and lacks a portion of them. Listed are around 150,000 clones; over 1% falls within the top ten. As for this clone: Its antigen is not identified.

Overall study findings and caveats: Most subjects had HLA-A and HLA-B alleles reportedly predicted accurately by TCR beta sequences. As a later analysis showed, a missense DCLRE1C variant was linked to trimming of TCR beta V- and J-genes.

This CDR3 is built from 15 residues. V was pared by 2 bases and J by 3 bases, with 0 bases of the junction left unmatched. Germline CDR1 is MNHEY and CDR2 is SVGAGI. The TCR comes from a woman in her fifties or sixties in good health and CMV-seronegative. The rearrangement joins TRBV6-5 to TRBJ2-1; TRBD2 matches 11 bases. The sequenced sample was PBMCs. The DNA for the CDR3 is TGTGCCAGCAGTTACACTAGCGGGGGCTACAATGAGCAGTTCTTC. Its translation is CASSYTSGGYNEQFF.